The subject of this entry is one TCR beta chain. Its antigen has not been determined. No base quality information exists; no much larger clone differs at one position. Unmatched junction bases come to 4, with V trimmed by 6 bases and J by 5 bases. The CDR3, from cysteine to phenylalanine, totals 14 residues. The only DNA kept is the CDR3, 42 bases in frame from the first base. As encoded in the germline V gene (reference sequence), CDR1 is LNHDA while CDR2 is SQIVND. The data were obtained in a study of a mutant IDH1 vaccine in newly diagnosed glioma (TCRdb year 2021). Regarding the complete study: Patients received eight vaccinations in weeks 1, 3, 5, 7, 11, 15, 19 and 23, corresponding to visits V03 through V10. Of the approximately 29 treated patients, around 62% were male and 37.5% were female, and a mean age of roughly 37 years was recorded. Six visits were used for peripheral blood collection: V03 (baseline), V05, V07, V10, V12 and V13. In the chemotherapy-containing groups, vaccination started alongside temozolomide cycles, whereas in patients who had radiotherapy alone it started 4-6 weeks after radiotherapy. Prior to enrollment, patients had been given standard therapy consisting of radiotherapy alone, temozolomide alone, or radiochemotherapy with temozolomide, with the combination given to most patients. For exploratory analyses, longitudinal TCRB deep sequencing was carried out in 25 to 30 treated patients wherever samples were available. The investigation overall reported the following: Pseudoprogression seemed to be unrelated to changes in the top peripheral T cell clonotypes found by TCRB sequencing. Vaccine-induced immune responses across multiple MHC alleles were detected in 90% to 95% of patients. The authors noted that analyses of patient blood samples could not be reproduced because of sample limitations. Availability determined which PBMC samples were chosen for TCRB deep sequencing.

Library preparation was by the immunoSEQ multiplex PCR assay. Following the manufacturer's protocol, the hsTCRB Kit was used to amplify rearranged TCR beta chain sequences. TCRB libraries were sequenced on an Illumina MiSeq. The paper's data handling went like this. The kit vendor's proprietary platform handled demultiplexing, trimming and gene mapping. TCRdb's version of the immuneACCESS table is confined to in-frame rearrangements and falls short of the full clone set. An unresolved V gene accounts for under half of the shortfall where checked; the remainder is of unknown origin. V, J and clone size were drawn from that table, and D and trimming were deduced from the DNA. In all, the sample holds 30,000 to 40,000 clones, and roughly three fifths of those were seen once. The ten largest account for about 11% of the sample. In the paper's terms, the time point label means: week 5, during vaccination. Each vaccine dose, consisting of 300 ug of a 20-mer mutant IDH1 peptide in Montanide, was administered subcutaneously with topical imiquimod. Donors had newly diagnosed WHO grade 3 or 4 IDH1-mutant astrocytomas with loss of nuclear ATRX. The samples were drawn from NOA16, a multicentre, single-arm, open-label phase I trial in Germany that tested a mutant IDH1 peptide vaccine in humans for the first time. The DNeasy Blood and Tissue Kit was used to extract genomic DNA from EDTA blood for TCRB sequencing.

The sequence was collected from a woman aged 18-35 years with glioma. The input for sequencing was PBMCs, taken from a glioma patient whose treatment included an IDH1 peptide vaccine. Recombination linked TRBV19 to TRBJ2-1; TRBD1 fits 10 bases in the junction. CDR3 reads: CASSPGTGDNEQFF. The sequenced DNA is TGTGCCAGTAGCCCCGGGACAGGGGACAATGAGCAGTTCTTC.